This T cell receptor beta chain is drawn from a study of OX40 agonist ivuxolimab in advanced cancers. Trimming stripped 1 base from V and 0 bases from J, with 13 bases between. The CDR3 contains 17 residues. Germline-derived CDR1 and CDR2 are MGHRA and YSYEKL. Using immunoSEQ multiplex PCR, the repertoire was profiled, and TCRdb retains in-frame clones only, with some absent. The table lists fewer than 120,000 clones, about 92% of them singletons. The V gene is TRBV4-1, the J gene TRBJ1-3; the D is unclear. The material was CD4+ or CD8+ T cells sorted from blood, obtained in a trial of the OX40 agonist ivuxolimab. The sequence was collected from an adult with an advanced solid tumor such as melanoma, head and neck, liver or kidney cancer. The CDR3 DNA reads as TGCGCCAGCAGCCAAGTAGGTCGGTCAGTCTCTGGAAACACCATATATTTT. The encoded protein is CASSQVGRSVSGNTIYF.